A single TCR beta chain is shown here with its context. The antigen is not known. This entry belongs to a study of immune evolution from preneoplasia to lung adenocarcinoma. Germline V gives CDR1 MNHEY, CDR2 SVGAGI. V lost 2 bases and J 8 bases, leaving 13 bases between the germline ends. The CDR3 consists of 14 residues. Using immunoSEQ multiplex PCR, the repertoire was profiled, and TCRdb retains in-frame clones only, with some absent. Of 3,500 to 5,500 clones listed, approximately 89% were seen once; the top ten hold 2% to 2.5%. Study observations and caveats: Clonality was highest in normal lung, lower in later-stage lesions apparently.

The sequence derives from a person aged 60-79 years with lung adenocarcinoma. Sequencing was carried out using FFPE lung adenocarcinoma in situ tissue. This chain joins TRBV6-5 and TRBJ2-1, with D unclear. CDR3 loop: CASSYGSARDEQFF. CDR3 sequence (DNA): TGTGCCAGCAGTTACGGAAGTGCTCGAGATGAGCAGTTCTTC.